This record concerns one T cell receptor (beta chain) sequence. This sample is drawn from a study of blood T cell repertoires in COVID-19. About the research overall: T cells, B-cell-depleted T cells, or PBMCs provided the cDNA or gDNA that served as material.

Per the study methods: From reference gene primer amplification, estimates of nucleated cell counts were derived. Assay used: immunoSEQ multiplex PCR; TCRdb lists only in-frame clones, some missing. D and trimming were read from the DNA, whereas the V and J calls and clone size are those reported in that table. The sample lists 150,000 to 170,000 clones, around 84% seen once, with 1.5% to 2% in the top ten. V lost 4 bases and J lost 0, with 8 bases in between. Germline loops: CDR1 MNHEY, CDR2 SVGAGI. The CDR3 contains 14 residues. The rearrangement joins TRBV6-5 to TRBJ2-3, with D maybe TRBD1 (5 bases). The sequenced sample was peripheral blood. This receptor was obtained from a man older than 75 with acute or convalescent COVID-19. The CDR3 nucleotides read TGTGCCAGCAGTTGGGGCCAAAGCACAGATACGCAGTATTTT. Its protein is CASSWGQSTDTQYF.